What follows are 10 T cell receptor beta chains derived from one specimen sequenced in a study of shared clonotypes between healthy human individuals. Sequenced by immunoSEQ multiplex PCR; TCRdb stores in-frame clones only, minus some. Here the sample spans over a million clones, around 97% being singletons. The sequenced sample was naive CD4+ T cells sorted from blood. The subset is: CD45RA+ positively selected. The receptors were sampled from a man under 40 in good health.

The CDR3 nucleotides are TGTGCCTGGAGTGTGTGGGGCCCGAACACTGAAGCTTTCTTT. Protein product: CAWSVWGPNTEAFF. This rearrangement joins TRBV30 to TRBJ1-1; possibly TRBD1 for D (5 bases). Trimming took 0 bases from V and 1 from J, leaving 9 bases between them. CDR1 is GTSNPN, CDR2 SVGIG, per germline (reference sequence). CDR3 length: 14 amino acids.

This chain joins TRBV27 and TRBJ1-2; D gene unclear. Trimming removed 6 bases from V and 2 bases from J, with 13 bases in between. This CDR3 spans 14 amino acids. Per germline, CDR1 MNHEY and CDR2 SMNVEV (reference sequence). Here the CDR3 DNA reads TGTGCCAGCAGCCAGTATGGTAACAACTATGGCTACACCTTC. Encoded protein: CASSQYGNNYGYTF.

The chain combines TRBV2 with TRBJ2-2; 7 bases are a match to TRBD1. J was trimmed by 5 bases and V by 5 bases; bases with no gene match: 8. The CDR3 extends over 15 amino acids. Germline CDR1 and CDR2: SNHLY and FYNNEI. CDR3 DNA: TGTGCCAGCAGTCCCGACAGGGTTGGTACCGGGGAGCTGTTTTTT. Amino acids: CASSPDRVGTGELFF. The variable domain in full, with the rest retrieved from reference TRBV2 and TRBJ2-2, is EPEVTQTPSHQVTQMGQEVILRCVPISNHLYFYWYRQILGQKVEFLVSFYNNEISEKSEIFDDQFSVERPDGSNFTLKIRSTKLEDSAMYFCASSPDRVGTGELFFGEGSRLTVL.

This clone came up a few times. Other DNA sequences from this sample encode an identical CDR3 as well. This rearrangement joins TRBV7-2 to TRBJ2-7; D remains unclear. This CDR3 contains 13 residues. In germline, CDR1 is SGHTA, CDR2 FQGNSA. V dropped 1 base and J dropped 4 bases, with 8 bases sitting between them. The CDR3 nucleotides are TGTGCCAGCAGCTTAGACCCCAGATACGAGCAGTACTTC. It encodes CASSLDPRYEQYF.

The chain recombines TRBV19 with TRBJ2-2, with D perhaps matching TRBD1 or TRBD2 (5 bases each). This CDR3 comprises 14 residues. CDR1 and CDR2 (germline): LNHDA, SQIVND (reference sequence). The ends were cut back, 8 bases at V and 0 bases at J, with 10 bases in the middle. The CDR3 is CASRRDPNTGELFF. As DNA, the CDR3 is TGTGCCAGTCGCCGGGACCCGAACACCGGGGAGCTGTTTTTT.

The chain uses TRBV28 and TRBJ1-5, with D uncertain. V was cut by 1 base and J by 5 bases, with 12 bases left in between. The CDR3 loop spans 15 amino acids. Germline CDR1 reads MDHEN; CDR2 reads SYDVKM. CDR3 coding DNA: TGTGCCAGCAGTTTATTGTCCAGCTCGGATCAGCCCCAGCATTTT. Amino acid sequence: CASSLLSSSDQPQHF.

The V and J genes are TRBV7-9 and TRBJ2-4; D is possibly TRBD2 (5 bases). The CDR3 extends over 17 amino acids. V dropped 1 base and J dropped 2 bases, with 15 bases sitting between them. Germline V CDR1 and CDR2: SEHNR, FQNEAQ (reference sequence). The DNA for the CDR3 is TGTGCCAGCAGCTTAGGGTTTTCCCTAGCCACCAAAAACATTCAGTACTTC. The encoded protein is CASSLGFSLATKNIQYF.

The chain employs TRBV18 and TRBJ2-3, with D maybe TRBD2 (5 bases). The V gene lost 2 bases and the J gene lost 4 bases, with 7 bases spanning the gap. The CDR3 length is 13 residues. Germline V gene lookup returns CDR1 KGHSH and CDR2 LQKENI. CDR3 nucleotides: TGTGCCAGCTCACCAGACGGGGCAGATACGCAGTATTTT. Protein: CASSPDGADTQYF.

The V call is TRBV11-2, the J call TRBJ2-2; 14 nucleotides agree with TRBD2. The CDR3 is 17 amino acids. V shed 5 bases and J 6 bases; nucleotides not matched to a gene: 8. Germline values: CDR1 SGHAT, CDR2 FQNNGV. The CDR3 bases are TGTGCCAGCAGCCCGGGACTAGCGGGAGCCGAAGCCGGGGAGCTGTTTTTT. It is translated as CASSPGLAGAEAGELFF.

This chain joins TRBV11-1 and TRBJ2-3; TRBD2 matches 15 bases. With V trimmed by 5 bases and J by 3 bases, 12 bases remained unmatched. Germline CDR1 is SGHAT and CDR2 is FQDESV (reference sequence). The CDR3 has 19 amino acids. CDR3 protein: CASSRGSSGTSGRTDTQYF. As DNA, the CDR3 is TGTGCCAGCAGCCGGGGATCCTCTGGGACTAGCGGGAGGACAGATACGCAGTATTTT.